Presented here are 11 T cell receptor beta chains from one specimen sequenced in a study of blood T cell repertoires in COVID-19. Assay: immunoSEQ multiplex PCR; the TCRdb copy retains only in-frame clones and omits some. The repertoire holds under 450,000 clones, with around 83% as singletons. The sequencing sample was made of PBMCs or T cells enriched from blood (not recorded which). These receptors originate from a woman in her 50s who had recovered from COVID-19.

The chain has TRBV30 and TRBJ2-5, with 7 bases identical to TRBD2. V gave up 2 bases and J gave up 6 bases; unmatched junction bases: 9. Per the germline V gene, CDR1 is GTSNPN and CDR2 is SVGIG (reference sequence). The CDR3 loop spans 14 amino acids. The CDR3 loop is CAWSRAGAFKTQYF. CDR3 nucleotide sequence: TGTGCCTGGAGTCGGGCGGGAGCGTTTAAGACCCAGTACTTC.

This clone was found once. The DNA of the CDR3 is TGTGCCAGCAGCTTGGCCTTCCAGGGACAAGACTATGGCTACACCTTC. Its translation is CASSLAFQGQDYGYTF. The chain recombines TRBV5-4 with TRBJ1-2, with TRBD1 as a possible D gene (6 bases). V lost 0 bases and J lost 3, with 15 bases in between. CDR3 length: 16 amino acids. CDR1 SGHNT and CDR2 YYREEE come from the germline V gene (reference sequence). Looking up the rest from reference TRBV5-4 and TRBJ1-2 gives the full variable domain: ETGVTQSPTHLIKTRGQQVTLRCSSQSGHNTVSWYQQALGQGPQFIFQYYREEENGRGNFPPRFSGLQFPNYSSELNVNALELDDSALYLCASSLAFQGQDYGYTFGSGTRLTVV.

The table lists this clone with a count of one. The chain has TRBV11-2 and TRBJ2-4; TRBD1 matches at 7 bases. Germline V gene data show CDR1 as SGHAT and CDR2 as FQNNGV. CDR3 length equals 13 residues. The junction had 0 bases not matched to a gene; V was cut back by 3 bases and J by 4 bases. DNA for the CDR3: TGTGCCAGCAGCTTGGGACAGAAAAACATTCAGTACTTC. Protein sequence: CASSLGQKNIQYF.

This chain links TRBV7-2 with TRBJ2-2, with D hard to call. The CDR3 is made up of 18 amino acids. The V and J ends lost 5 bases and 6 bases respectively, with 25 bases between them. The germline V gene has CDR1 SGHTA and CDR2 FQGNSA. The CDR3 sequence is CASSPTEMVRVGSGELFF. CDR3 DNA sequence: TGTGCCAGCAGCCCCACCGAGATGGTTCGGGTTGGGTCCGGGGAGCTGTTTTTT.

The rearrangement links TRBV9 to TRBJ1-2, with TRBD1 matching over 10 bases. This CDR3 contains 15 residues. The J segment lost 4 bases and the V segment lost 3 bases, leaving 6 bases of the junction unmatched. The germline CDR1 and CDR2 sequences are SGDLS and YYNGEE. CDR3 protein: CASSGPRDRGYGYTF. The CDR3 DNA sequence: TGTGCCAGCAGCGGTCCGAGGGACAGGGGCTATGGCTACACCTTC.

The chain carries TRBV12-3 or TRBV12-4 and TRBJ1-2, with 11 nucleotides matching TRBD1. The CDR3 extends over 12 amino acids. V was clipped by 4 bases and J by 8 bases; unmatched bases: 0. CDR3 DNA sequence: TGTGCCAGCAGTTGGACAGGGGGCGGCTACACCTTC. Its translation: CASSWTGGGYTF.

V usage is TRBV5-1 and J usage is TRBJ2-1; 15 nucleotides line up with TRBD2. V lost 0 bases, J lost 4 bases, and 2 bases stayed unmatched. Germline V gene lookup returns CDR1 SGHRS and CDR2 YFSETQ. The CDR3 runs to 17 residues. CDR3 sequence: CASSLGGTSGRYNEQFF. For the CDR3, the DNA is TGCGCCAGCAGCTTGGGGGGGACTAGCGGGAGGTACAATGAGCAGTTCTTC.

The chain employs TRBV5-6 and TRBJ2-7, with 8 bases fitting TRBD1. Per the germline V gene, CDR1 is SGHDT and CDR2 is YYEEEE. The CDR3 is 16 amino acids. V dropped 4 bases and J dropped 4; count of bases not matched to a gene: 13. CDR3 amino acids: CASSRVGQGALYEQYF. CDR3 nucleotide sequence: TGTGCCAGCAGCCGTGTGGGTCAGGGGGCTTTGTACGAGCAGTACTTC.

The chain carries TRBV29-1 and TRBJ1-2; 7 bases align to TRBD1. The CDR3 is 16 amino acids. The germline gives CDR1 SQVTM, CDR2 ANQGSEA. V was clipped by 4 bases and J by 1 base; unmatched bases: 12. CDR3 DNA: TGCAGCGTTGGTTTTTCGTGGGACAGAGATAACTATGGCTACACCTTC. It yields the protein CSVGFSWDRDNYGYTF.

The rearrangement uses TRBV27 and TRBJ1-2; 7 bases map to TRBD1. This CDR3 has 18 amino acids. With V trimmed by 0 bases and J by 4 bases, 14 bases remained unmatched. Germline V gene lookup returns CDR1 MNHEY and CDR2 SMNVEV (reference sequence). The CDR3 protein is CASSLSPLRQGIPYGYTF. DNA of the CDR3: TGTGCCAGCAGTTTATCGCCACTACGACAGGGAATCCCCTATGGCTACACCTTC.

The chain joins TRBV14 to TRBJ1-2; 7 positions match TRBD1. Germline-derived CDR1 and CDR2 are SGHDN and FVKESK. V dropped 4 bases and J dropped 3; count of bases not matched to a gene: 5. This CDR3 contains 14 residues. The CDR3 DNA reads as TGTGCCAGCAGCCTAAACAGGGGACACTATGGCTACACCTTC. This codes for CASSLNRGHYGYTF. Together with reference TRBV14 and TRBJ1-2, the CDR3 gives the full variable domain: EAGVTQFPSHSVIEKGQTVTLRCDPISGHDNLYWYRRVMGKEIKFLLHFVKESKQDESGMPNNRFLAERTGGTYSTLKVQPAELEDSGVYFCASSLNRGHYGYTFGSGTRLTVV.